These 20 T cell receptor beta chains were sequenced from one sample in a study of shared clonotypes between healthy human individuals. Naivety among CD8 cells was defined by CD45RO negativity and positive CCR7 selection, thereby excluding terminally differentiated effector memory CD45RA+ cells. Method: immunoSEQ multiplex PCR; TCRdb's copy keeps in-frame clones and lacks some. Of about 2 million clones listed, about 95% are singletons. Sequenced: naive CD8+ T cells sorted from blood. The receptors here all came from a man aged 18 to 29 in good health.

J is TRBJ2-5 and V is TRBV28; 8 bases line up with TRBD2. CDR1 is MDHEN, CDR2 SYDVKM, per germline. The CDR3 length is 15 residues. Trimming cost V 4 bases and J 4 bases; bases outside gene matches: 8. The CDR3 nucleotides read TGTGCCAGCAGTTACCCCCCGGGGGGGGCAGAGACCCAGTACTTC. Protein sequence: CASSYPPGGAETQYF.

On this clone itself: The same CDR3 can be traced to other DNA sequences in this sample. The chain recombines TRBV6-5 with TRBJ2-5; the D gene could be TRBD1 or TRBD2 (5 bases each). CDR1 is MNHEY and CDR2 is SVGAGI in the germline V gene. With 0 bases removed from V and 5 bases from J, the gap between germline ends came to 7 bases. This CDR3 has 13 residues. The CDR3 DNA follows: TGTGCCAGCAGTTACTCGGGGACCGAGACCCAGTACTTC. It encodes CASSYSGTETQYF.

The genes are TRBV5-5 and TRBJ1-3; 7 positions match TRBD1. With 6 bases clipped from V and 4 bases from J, the junction kept 7 bases outside the gene matches. CDR1 and CDR2 from the germline V gene are SGHKS and YYEKEE (reference sequence). The CDR3 totals 14 residues. CDR3 in amino acids: CASTWTGTGNTIYF. As DNA, the CDR3 is TGTGCCAGCACCTGGACAGGAACAGGAAACACCATATATTTT.

The chain combines TRBV28 with TRBJ1-5, with TRBD1 matching over 8 bases. This CDR3 has 15 residues. The germline V gene encodes CDR1 MDHEN and CDR2 SYDVKM. Trimming cost V 6 bases and J 5 bases; bases outside gene matches: 9. DNA for the CDR3: TGTGCCAGCAGCCTTATACGGACAGGGTATCAGCCCCAGCATTTT. Its translation is CASSLIRTGYQPQHF.

The V call is TRBV4-3, the J call TRBJ2-2; D is possibly TRBD1 (5 bases). CDR1 is LGHNA, CDR2 YSLEER, per germline. Trimming left V 3 bases short and J 1 base short, with 9 bases between. The CDR3 sequence is 15 residues long. The CDR3, as DNA: TGCGCCAGCAGCCATTTTCAGGGGAACACCGGGGAGCTGTTTTTT. This codes for CASSHFQGNTGELFF.

The V gene is TRBV5-6, the J gene TRBJ1-1; the match to TRBD1 covers 8 bases. This CDR3 contains 17 residues. Germline-derived CDR1 and CDR2 are SGHDT and YYEEEE. V shed 6 bases, J shed 3 bases, and the junction held 16 bases outside the gene matches. The CDR3 is CASIPRAGGEVDTEAFF. The CDR3 coding sequence is TGTGCCAGCATCCCACGGGCAGGGGGCGAAGTTGACACTGAAGCTTTCTTT. Supplemented by reference TRBV5-6 and TRBJ1-1, the full variable domain reads DAGVTQSPTHLIKTRGQQVTLRCSPKSGHDTVSWYQQALGQGPQFIFQYYEEEERQRGNFPDRFSGHQFPNYSSELNVNALLLGDSALYLCASIPRAGGEVDTEAFFGQGTRLTVV.

The V gene is TRBV27, the J gene TRBJ2-1; 10 nucleotides agree with TRBD1. The V segment lost 5 bases and the J segment 4 bases; nucleotides outside the gene matches: 5. Germline CDR1 is MNHEY and CDR2 is SMNVEV (reference sequence). The CDR3 runs 15 residues. The CDR3 sequence is CASSVTGGRYNEQFF. The CDR3 DNA sequence: TGTGCCAGCAGTGTGACAGGGGGCAGGTACAATGAGCAGTTCTTC.

The CDR3 sequence: CASSQDPGTGGGEQYF. The CDR3 coding sequence is TGCGCCAGCAGCCAAGACCCCGGGACAGGGGGCGGCGAGCAGTACTTC. The chain recombines TRBV4-3 with TRBJ2-7; 12 positions agree with TRBD1. Germline V gives CDR1 LGHNA, CDR2 YSLEER. Trimming removed 0 bases from V and 6 bases from J; junction bases left unmatched: 6. The CDR3 totals 16 residues.

About this clone: Within the sample, other DNA sequences also encode this same CDR3. The chain links TRBV7-9 to TRBJ2-1; D unresolved. This CDR3 is built from 13 residues. The germline V gene has CDR1 SEHNR and CDR2 FQNEAQ (reference sequence). V was trimmed by 1 base and J by 5 bases, leaving 6 bases between them. The DNA for the CDR3 is TGTGCCAGCAGCTTAGTTCTGGACAATGAGCAGTTCTTC. It is translated as CASSLVLDNEQFF.

As regards this clone: The identical CDR3 is also encoded by other nucleotide sequences in the sample. The chain couples TRBV7-6 to TRBJ2-7, with 7 bases fitting TRBD1. CDR3 length equals 14 residues. Germline V gene lookup returns CDR1 SGHVS and CDR2 FNYEAQ. The trim removed 5 bases at V and 1 base at J, leaving 5 bases unmatched. The CDR3 is CASSLRDSSYEQYF. The CDR3 bases are TGTGCCAGCAGCCTCCGGGACAGTTCCTACGAGCAGTACTTC.

A note on this clone: Other DNA sequences from this sample encode an identical CDR3 as well. The chain has TRBV6-5 and TRBJ2-2; D gene unclear. The CDR3 covers 13 residues. CDR1 and CDR2 (germline): MNHEY, SVGAGI. The germline V and J ends were trimmed by 0 bases and 6 bases, with 5 bases remaining between them. This chain's CDR3 is CASSYSLSGELFF. For the CDR3, the DNA is TGTGCCAGCAGTTACTCCCTTTCCGGGGAGCTGTTTTTT.

The sample holds one count of this clone. The CDR3 protein is CASSLGLAGFTDTQYF. CDR3 sequence (DNA): TGTGCCAGCAGCCTCGGACTAGCGGGGTTCACAGATACGCAGTATTTT. V usage is TRBV14 and J usage is TRBJ2-3; the match to TRBD2 covers 12 bases. The V gene end was trimmed by 4 bases and the J gene end by 2 bases; junction bases not matched to a gene: 4. The CDR3 has 16 residues. The germline CDR1 and CDR2 sequences are SGHDN and FVKESK. Supplemented by reference TRBV14 and TRBJ2-3, the full variable domain reads EAGVTQFPSHSVIEKGQTVTLRCDPISGHDNLYWYRRVMGKEIKFLLHFVKESKQDESGMPNNRFLAERTGGTYSTLKVQPAELEDSGVYFCASSLGLAGFTDTQYFGPGTRLTVL.

V is TRBV19 and J is TRBJ1-6; possible D gene TRBD1, 5 bases. The V end lost 7 bases, the J end lost 9 bases, and 19 bases lay between the germline ends. This CDR3 has 15 amino acids. From germline, CDR1 is LNHDA and CDR2 SQIVND (reference sequence). This CDR3 reads CASIPRHGGASPLHF. The CDR3 DNA reads as TGTGCCAGTATTCCCCGACACGGCGGGGCTTCACCCCTCCACTTT. The full variable domain, in which reference TRBV19 and TRBJ1-6 provide the parts outside the CDR3, is DGGITQSPKYLFRKEGQNVTLSCEQNLNHDAMYWYRQDPGQGLRLIYYSQIVNDFQKGDIAEGYSVSREKKESFPLTVTSAQKNPTAFYLCASIPRHGGASPLHFGNGTRLTVT.

CDR3 region: CASSQDLEGEDEKLFF. DNA of the CDR3: TGCGCCAGCAGCCAAGATCTTGAGGGGGAGGATGAAAAACTGTTTTTT. The chain carries TRBV4-3 and TRBJ1-4, with D possibly being TRBD1 (6 bases). V was clipped by 0 bases and J by 6 bases, with 14 bases between them. The V gene's germline CDR1 is LGHNA and CDR2 YSLEER. The CDR3 runs to 16 residues.

The chain links TRBV19 to TRBJ1-1, with TRBD1 matching 7 bases. CDR3 size: 14 residues. The V and J ends lost 3 bases and 7 bases, in that order; junction bases with no gene match: 8. Per the germline V gene, CDR1 is LNHDA and CDR2 is SQIVND (reference sequence). CDR3 amino acids: CASSMVEGAVEAFF. CDR3 DNA sequence: TGTGCCAGTAGTATGGTTGAGGGGGCGGTTGAAGCTTTCTTT.

V usage is TRBV27 and J usage is TRBJ2-7, with D maybe TRBD1 (6 bases). The V end was cut by 4 bases, the J end by 0 bases, with 13 bases between. The CDR3 spans 15 residues. Germline V gene sequence: CDR1 MNHEY, CDR2 SMNVEV (reference sequence). This CDR3 reads CASSSVGDNSYEQYF. As DNA, the CDR3 is TGTGCCAGCAGTTCGGTCGGGGACAACTCCTACGAGCAGTACTTC.

The genes are TRBV4-1 and TRBJ2-1, with TRBD2 matching 9 bases. The V and J ends lost 4 bases and 4 bases, in that order; junction bases with no gene match: 8. The CDR3 covers 16 residues. Germline V gene lookup returns CDR1 MGHRA and CDR2 YSYEKL. CDR3 DNA sequence: TGCGCCAGCAGCCTTACTCAGCGGGGGGCGTACAATGAGCAGTTCTTC. This encodes CASSLTQRGAYNEQFF.

V is TRBV7-2 and J is TRBJ1-5; possibly TRBD1 for D (5 bases). The CDR3 runs 15 residues. CDR1 is SGHTA, CDR2 FQGNSA, per germline. Deletions cut 2 bases from V and 4 bases from J, with 12 bases between. In DNA form, the CDR3 reads TGTGCCAGCAGCTTATTGGGGGGTGGAAATCAGCCCCAGCATTTT. As protein: CASSLLGGGNQPQHF.

The rearrangement links TRBV6-5 to TRBJ2-2, with D uncertain. The CDR3 contains 13 residues. The V end lost 10 bases, the J end lost 4 bases, and 13 bases lay between the germline ends. CDR1 MNHEY and CDR2 SVGAGI come from the germline V gene. Here the CDR3 reads CATILGPTGELFF. Written as DNA, the CDR3 is TGTGCCACCATTCTAGGTCCCACCGGGGAGCTGTTTTTT.

The chain joins TRBV10-3 to TRBJ1-5; D gene uncertain. Germline V gene data show CDR1 as ENHRY and CDR2 as SYGVKD. The CDR3 has 15 residues. Trimming took 3 bases from V and 4 from J, leaving 13 bases between them. Written as DNA, the CDR3 is TGTGCCATCAGTGACCCCCTTTGGGCGAATCAGCCCCAGCATTTT. Its translation is CAISDPLWANQPQHF.